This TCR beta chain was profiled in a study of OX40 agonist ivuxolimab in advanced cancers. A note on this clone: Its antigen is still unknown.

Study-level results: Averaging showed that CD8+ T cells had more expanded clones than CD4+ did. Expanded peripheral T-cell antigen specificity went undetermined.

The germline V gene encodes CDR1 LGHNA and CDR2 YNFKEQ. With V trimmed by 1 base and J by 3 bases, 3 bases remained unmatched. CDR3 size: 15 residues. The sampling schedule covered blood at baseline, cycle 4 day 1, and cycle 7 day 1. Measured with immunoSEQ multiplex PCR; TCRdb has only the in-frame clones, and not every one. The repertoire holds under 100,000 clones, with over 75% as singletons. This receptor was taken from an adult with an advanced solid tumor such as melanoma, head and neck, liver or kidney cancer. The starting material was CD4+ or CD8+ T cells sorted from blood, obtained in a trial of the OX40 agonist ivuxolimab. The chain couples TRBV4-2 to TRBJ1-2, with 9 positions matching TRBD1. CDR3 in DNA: TGTGCCAGCAGCCAAGGGGACAGGGAGGACTATGGCTACACCTTC. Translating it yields CASSQGDREDYGYTF.